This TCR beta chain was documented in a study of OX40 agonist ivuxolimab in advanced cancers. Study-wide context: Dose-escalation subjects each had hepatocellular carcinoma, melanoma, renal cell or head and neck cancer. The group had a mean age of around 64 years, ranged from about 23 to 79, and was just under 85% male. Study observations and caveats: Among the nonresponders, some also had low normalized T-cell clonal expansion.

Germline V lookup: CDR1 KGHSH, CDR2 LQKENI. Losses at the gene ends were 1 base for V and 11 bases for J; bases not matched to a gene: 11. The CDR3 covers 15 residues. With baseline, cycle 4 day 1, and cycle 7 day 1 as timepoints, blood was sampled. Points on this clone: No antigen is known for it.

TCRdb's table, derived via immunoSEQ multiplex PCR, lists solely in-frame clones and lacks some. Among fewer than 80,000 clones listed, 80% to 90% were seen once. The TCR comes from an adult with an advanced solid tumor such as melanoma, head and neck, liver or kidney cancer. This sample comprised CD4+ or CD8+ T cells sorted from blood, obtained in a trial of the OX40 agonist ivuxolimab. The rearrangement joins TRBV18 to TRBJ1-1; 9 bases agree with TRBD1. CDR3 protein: CASSPLGTGRGRAFF. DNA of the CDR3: TGTGCCAGCTCACCACTAGGGACAGGGAGGGGCAGGGCTTTCTTT.